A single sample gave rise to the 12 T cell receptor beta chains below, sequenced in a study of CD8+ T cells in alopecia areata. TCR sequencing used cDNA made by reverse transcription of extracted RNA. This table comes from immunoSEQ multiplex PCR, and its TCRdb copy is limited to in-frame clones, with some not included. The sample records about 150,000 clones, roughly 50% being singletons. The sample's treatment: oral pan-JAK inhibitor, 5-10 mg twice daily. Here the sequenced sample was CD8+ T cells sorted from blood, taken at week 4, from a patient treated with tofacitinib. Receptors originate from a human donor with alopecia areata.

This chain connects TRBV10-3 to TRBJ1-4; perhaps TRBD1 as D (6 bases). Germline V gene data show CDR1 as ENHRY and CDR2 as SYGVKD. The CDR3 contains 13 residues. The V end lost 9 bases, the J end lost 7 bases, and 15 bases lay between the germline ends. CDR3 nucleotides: TGTGCCATAGGAGAGGGGGGTTCTGAAAAACTGTTTTTT. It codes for CAIGEGGSEKLFF.

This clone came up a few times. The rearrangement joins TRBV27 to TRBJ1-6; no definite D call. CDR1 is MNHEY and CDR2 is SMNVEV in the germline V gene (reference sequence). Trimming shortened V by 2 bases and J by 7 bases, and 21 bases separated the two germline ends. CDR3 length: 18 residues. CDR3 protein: CASSLSGLAVPGNSPLHF. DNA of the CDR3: TGTGCCAGCAGTTTAAGCGGACTGGCAGTGCCGGGGAATTCACCCCTCCACTTT.

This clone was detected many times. Here the CDR3 DNA reads TGCGCCAGCAGCCAAGAAATTCCGAGCTCCTATAATTCACCCCTCCACTTT. This encodes CASSQEIPSSYNSPLHF. The genes are TRBV4-3 and TRBJ1-6; no reliable D call. The CDR3 runs to 17 residues. V was trimmed by 0 bases and J by 0 bases, leaving 9 bases between them. Germline V gene lookup returns CDR1 LGHNA and CDR2 YSLEER.

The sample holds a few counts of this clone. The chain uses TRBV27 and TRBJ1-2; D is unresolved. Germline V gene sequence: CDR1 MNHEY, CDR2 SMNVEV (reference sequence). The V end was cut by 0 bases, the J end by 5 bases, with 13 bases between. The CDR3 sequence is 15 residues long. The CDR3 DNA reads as TGTGCCAGCAGTTTATCGTTGGCGGCCATTTATGGCTACACCTTC. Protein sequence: CASSLSLAAIYGYTF.

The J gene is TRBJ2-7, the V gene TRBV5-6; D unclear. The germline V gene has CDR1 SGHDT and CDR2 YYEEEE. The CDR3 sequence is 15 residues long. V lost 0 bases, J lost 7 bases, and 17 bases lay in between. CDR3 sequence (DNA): TGTGCCAGCAGCTTGGGACTTCGGGCTCAAAGAGAGCAGTACTTC. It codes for CASSLGLRAQREQYF. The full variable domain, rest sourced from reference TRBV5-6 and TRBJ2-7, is DAGVTQSPTHLIKTRGQQVTLRCSPKSGHDTVSWYQQALGQGPQFIFQYYEEEERQRGNFPDRFSGHQFPNYSSELNVNALLLGDSALYLCASSLGLRAQREQYFGPGTRLTVT.

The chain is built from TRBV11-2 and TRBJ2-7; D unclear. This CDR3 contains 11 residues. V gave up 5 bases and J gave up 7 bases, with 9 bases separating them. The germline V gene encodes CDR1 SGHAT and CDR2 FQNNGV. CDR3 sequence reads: CASSAAKEQYF. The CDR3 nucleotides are TGTGCCAGCAGCGCCGCTAAAGAGCAGTACTTC.

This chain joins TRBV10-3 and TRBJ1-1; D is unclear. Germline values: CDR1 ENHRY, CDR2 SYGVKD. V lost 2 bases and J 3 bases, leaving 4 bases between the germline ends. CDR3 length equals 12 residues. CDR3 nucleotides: TGTGCCATCAGTGAGGACTACACTGAAGCTTTCTTT. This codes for CAISEDYTEAFF.

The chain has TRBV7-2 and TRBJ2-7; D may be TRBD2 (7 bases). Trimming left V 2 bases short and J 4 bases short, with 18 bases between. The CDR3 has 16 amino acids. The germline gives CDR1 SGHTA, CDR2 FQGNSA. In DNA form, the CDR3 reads TGTGCCAGCAGCTTAATAGGGGGGGACCGGTTGTACGAGCAGTACTTC. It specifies CASSLIGGDRLYEQYF.

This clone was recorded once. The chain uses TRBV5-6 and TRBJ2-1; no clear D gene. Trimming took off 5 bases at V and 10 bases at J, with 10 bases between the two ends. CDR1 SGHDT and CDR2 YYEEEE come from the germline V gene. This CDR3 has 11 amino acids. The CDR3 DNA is TGTGCCAGCAGTACTGTAGACGAGCAGTTCTTC. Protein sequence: CASSTVDEQFF.

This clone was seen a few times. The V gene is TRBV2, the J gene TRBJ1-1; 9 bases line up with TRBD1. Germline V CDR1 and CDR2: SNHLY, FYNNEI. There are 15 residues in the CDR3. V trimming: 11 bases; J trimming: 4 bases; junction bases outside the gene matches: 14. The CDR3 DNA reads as TGTGCCCTAGTGGAGGGACAGGGAGGGCTCACTGAAGCTTTCTTT. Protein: CALVEGQGGLTEAFF.

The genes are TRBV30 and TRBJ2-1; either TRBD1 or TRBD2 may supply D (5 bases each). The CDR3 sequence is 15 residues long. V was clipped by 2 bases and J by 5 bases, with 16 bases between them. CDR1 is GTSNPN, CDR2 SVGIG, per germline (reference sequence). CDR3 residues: CAWSSVRERDNEQFF. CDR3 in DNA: TGTGCCTGGAGTTCAGTCAGGGAGCGCGACAATGAGCAGTTCTTC.

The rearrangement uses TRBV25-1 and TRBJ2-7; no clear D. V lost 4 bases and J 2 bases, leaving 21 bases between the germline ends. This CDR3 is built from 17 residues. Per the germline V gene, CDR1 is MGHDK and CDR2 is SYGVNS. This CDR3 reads CASSAQETEVRPYEQYF. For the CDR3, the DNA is TGTGCCAGCAGTGCCCAAGAAACCGAGGTACGTCCCTACGAGCAGTACTTC.